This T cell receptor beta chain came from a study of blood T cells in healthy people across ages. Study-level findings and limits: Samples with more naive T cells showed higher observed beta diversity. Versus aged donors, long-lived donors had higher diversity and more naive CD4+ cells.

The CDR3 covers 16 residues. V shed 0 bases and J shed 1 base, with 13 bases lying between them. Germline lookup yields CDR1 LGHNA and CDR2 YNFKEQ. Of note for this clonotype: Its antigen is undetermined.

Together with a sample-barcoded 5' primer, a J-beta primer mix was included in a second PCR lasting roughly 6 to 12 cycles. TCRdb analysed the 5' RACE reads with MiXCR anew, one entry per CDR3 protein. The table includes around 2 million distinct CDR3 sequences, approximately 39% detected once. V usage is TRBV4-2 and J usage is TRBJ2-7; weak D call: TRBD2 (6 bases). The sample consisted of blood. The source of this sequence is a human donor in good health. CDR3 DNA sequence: TGTGCCAGCAGCCAAGAACGGACTACCTATTCCTACGAGCAGTACTTC. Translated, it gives CASSQERTTYSYEQYF.